A selection of T cell receptor beta chains follows, all from one sample in a study of T cells after yellow fever vaccination. Each CDR3 protein gets one entry after TCRdb re-called the 5' RACE reads with MiXCR. The sample has approximately 550,000 distinct CDR3 sequences, approximately 15% seen once. The input for sequencing was PBMCs, taken on the day of the yellow fever booster vaccination. All receptors come from a man under 40 who received the YFV17D yellow fever vaccine. CDR3s include the opening cysteine and the closing phenylalanine or tryptophan. A D gene is named only where the DNA matches it firmly. Only part of the rows carry a size: once, few, many, or a class if the clone is expanded.

CDR3	DNA	V	J	D	size
CAWSRTVRGDYGYTF	TGTGCCTGGAGCAGGACCGTCAGGGGCGACTATGGCTACACCTTC	TRBV30	TRBJ1-2	-	few
CASRDRFTGELFF	TGCGCCAGCAGGGACAGATTCACCGGGGAGCTGTTTTTT	TRBV5-1	TRBJ2-2	-	few
CSLAGYEQYF	TGCAGCTTAGCAGGATACGAGCAGTACTTC	TRBV29-1	TRBJ2-7	-	few
CSATRLAHSNEQFF	TGCAGTGCTACACGACTAGCCCATAGCAATGAGCAGTTCTTC	TRBV20-1	TRBJ2-1	TRBD2	-
CATIAGTDTYEQYF	TGTGCCACCATAGCCGGGACAGACACCTACGAGCAGTACTTC	TRBV10-3	TRBJ2-7	TRBD1	few
CSAKTAGAYYQYF	TGCAGTGCGAAAACAGCGGGCGCCTATTACCAGTACTTC	TRBV20-1	TRBJ2-5	-	few
CASSQEVRVHEQFF	TGCGCCAGCAGCCAGGAGGTCCGCGTTCACGAGCAGTTCTTC	TRBV4-3	TRBJ2-1	-	few
CASSTTRGRTEAFF	TGTGCCAGTAGTACTACCAGAGGAAGGACTGAAGCTTTCTTT	TRBV19	TRBJ1-1	-	few
CSASKGGGNTEAFF	TGCAGTGCTAGTAAAGGGGGGGGGAACACTGAAGCTTTCTTT	TRBV20-1	TRBJ1-1	-	few
CASSLEPLRGQTFTEQYF	TGTGCCAGCAGCTTAGAGCCTCTCCGGGGACAGACTTTTACCGAGCAGTACTTC	TRBV11-1	TRBJ2-7	TRBD1	-
CSASDRGVDYTGELFF	TGCAGTGCTAGTGACAGGGGGGTTGATTACACCGGGGAGCTGTTTTTT	TRBV20-1	TRBJ2-2	TRBD1	few